Listed here are 15 T cell receptor beta chains from one sample, sequenced in a study of T cells in Graves' hyperthyroidism and ophthalmopathy. RNA transcripts served as the template for amplifying TCR beta CDR3 regions. The study used the HTBI primer set for a first-round RT-PCR of the TCR CDR3. MiXCR, applied by TCRdb to the multiplex PCR reads, yields one record per CDR3 protein. Of 700,000 to 850,000 distinct CDR3 sequences listed, 30% to 40% are singletons. The sample comprised blood. The receptors come from a woman between 35 and 50 years old with Graves' hyperthyroidism.

The table lists this clonotype with many counts. CDR3 residues: CSVVGGAEAFF. CDR3 nucleotides: TGCAGCGTTGTTGGTGGCGCTGAAGCTTTCTTT. This chain connects TRBV29-1 to TRBJ1-1, with D uncertain. The V end lost 4 bases, the J end lost 6 bases, and 9 bases lay between the germline ends. This CDR3 is 11 amino acids long. Germline V gives CDR1 SQVTM, CDR2 ANQGSEA.

This chain connects TRBV24-1 to TRBJ1-3; the D is unclear. The CDR3 spans 15 residues. Germline values: CDR1 KGHDR, CDR2 SFDVKD. The germline V and J ends were trimmed by 5 bases and 0 bases, with 10 bases remaining between them. The DNA of the CDR3 is TGTGCCACCAGTGGCGGGAGCAACTCTGGAAACACCATATATTTT. This sequence encodes CATSGGSNSGNTIYF.

The sample holds a few counts of this clonotype. This chain uses TRBV20-1 with TRBJ1-1; weak D call: TRBD1 (6 bases). The CDR3 is 13 residues long. The V gene's germline CDR1 is DFQATT and CDR2 SNEGSKA (reference sequence). V was clipped by 5 bases and J by 1 base, with 11 bases between them. The CDR3: CSAPQTGNTEAFF. In DNA form, the CDR3 reads TGCAGTGCTCCACAGACAGGGAACACTGAAGCTTTCTTT.

V is TRBV12-3 or TRBV12-4 and J is TRBJ2-6; TRBD2 matches 9 bases. The junction had 10 bases not matched to a gene; V was cut back by 10 bases and J by 0 bases. The CDR3 totals 17 residues. The CDR3 region has the DNA TGTGCCATCTCGTCCAGCGGGGGGTTCTCTGGGGCCAACGTCCTGACTTTC. The encoded protein is CAISSSGGFSGANVLTF.

This clonotype occurred many times. The chain employs TRBV12-3 or TRBV12-4 and TRBJ1-1; D is undetermined. The CDR3 has 12 residues. Trimming shortened V by 5 bases and J by 6 bases, and 10 bases separated the two germline ends. The DNA of the CDR3 is TGTGCCAGCAGTCCCCTCGGGCCTGAAGCTTTCTTT. Translating gives CASSPLGPEAFF.

This clonotype showed up just a few times. The chain links TRBV10-3 to TRBJ2-7, with D hard to call. CDR1 is ENHRY, CDR2 SYGVKD, per germline. Trimming left V 4 bases short and J 2 bases short, with 9 bases between. The CDR3 sequence is 13 residues long. CDR3 nucleotides: TGTGCCATCAGTGTCGCAGGTGCCTACGAGCAGTACTTC. Its protein product is CAISVAGAYEQYF.

The chain links TRBV7-3 to TRBJ2-7, with TRBD2 matching 10 bases. The CDR3 has 15 amino acids. The germline V gene encodes CDR1 SGHTA and CDR2 FQGTGA. The V gene end was trimmed by 6 bases and the J gene end by 7 bases; junction bases not matched to a gene: 12. As DNA, the CDR3 is TGTGCCAGCAGTCGTACTAGCGGGGCCCCCAATGAGCAGTACTTC. Its translation: CASSRTSGAPNEQYF.

This clonotype was counted many times. CDR3 in amino acids: CASSLTGSGYTF. In DNA form, the CDR3 reads TGCGCCAGCAGCTTGACAGGGAGTGGCTACACCTTC. This chain joins TRBV5-1 and TRBJ1-2, with D perhaps TRBD1 (6 bases). The V gene's germline CDR1 is SGHRS and CDR2 YFSETQ. CDR3 length equals 12 residues. Trimming shortened V by 1 base and J by 7 bases, and 8 bases separated the two germline ends.

As for this clonotype: A clone one base away is much larger, so this may be a read error. This rearrangement joins TRBV19 to TRBJ2-7; 13 bases align to TRBD2. The CDR3 covers 15 residues. J lost 2 bases, V lost 3 bases, and 1 base had no gene match. Germline CDR1 and CDR2: LNHDA and SQIVND (reference sequence). CDR3 sequence reads: CASSMGLAGTYEQYF. DNA for the CDR3: TGTGCCAGTAGTATGGGACTAGCGGGGACCTACGAGCAGTACTTC. The whole variable domain, filled in from reference TRBV19 and TRBJ2-7, reads DGGITQSPKYLFRKEGQNVTLSCEQNLNHDAMYWYRQDPGQGLRLIYYSQIVNDFQKGDIAEGYSVSREKKESFPLTVTSAQKNPTAFYLCASSMGLAGTYEQYFGPGTRLTVT.

This clonotype has at least ten counts. This chain links TRBV19 with TRBJ2-7; D not certain. Trimming cost V 6 bases and J 5 bases, with 17 bases left between them. The V gene's germline CDR1 is LNHDA and CDR2 SQIVND (reference sequence). The CDR3 has 14 amino acids. The CDR3 coding sequence is TGTGCCAGTAGATGGGCCCAAGACTCTGACGAGCAGTACTTC. Amino acid sequence: CASRWAQDSDEQYF.

Ten or more counts support this clonotype. This chain links TRBV2 with TRBJ1-6, with no clear D. The ends were cut back, 3 bases at V and 7 bases at J, with 7 bases in the middle. The CDR3 is made up of 13 amino acids. The V gene's germline CDR1 is SNHLY and CDR2 FYNNEI. CDR3 residues: CASSDRWNSPLHF. For the CDR3, the DNA is TGTGCCAGCAGTGACAGGTGGAATTCACCCCTCCACTTT. Full variable domain (rest looked up from reference TRBV2 and TRBJ1-6): EPEVTQTPSHQVTQMGQEVILRCVPISNHLYFYWYRQILGQKVEFLVSFYNNEISEKSEIFDDQFSVERPDGSNFTLKIRSTKLEDSAMYFCASSDRWNSPLHFGNGTRLTVT.

The J gene is TRBJ1-1, the V gene TRBV12-3 or TRBV12-4; D is undetermined. Trimming removed 6 bases at V and 10 bases at J, with 12 bases between. This CDR3 contains 11 residues. CDR3 DNA sequence: TGTGCCAGCAGCCGCCCGCCGGGAGCTTTCTTT. This sequence encodes CASSRPPGAFF.

The chain joins TRBV11-2 to TRBJ2-2; a possible D gene is TRBD1 (6 bases). Looked up from germline, CDR1 is SGHAT and CDR2 is FQNNGV. The CDR3 runs 14 residues. Trimming left V 8 bases short and J 4 bases short, with 14 bases between. CDR3 amino acids: CASQTGHPTGELFF. In DNA form, the CDR3 reads TGTGCCAGCCAAACGGGACACCCCACCGGGGAGCTGTTTTTT.

With regard to this clonotype: A much larger clone is a single base away; this may be a read error. The CDR3 does not end in the conserved phenylalanine or tryptophan, so this is likely a read error. The rearrangement uses TRBV20-1 and TRBJ1-6; a weak D match, TRBD1 (6 bases). The CDR3 totals 13 residues. V lost 3 bases, J lost 8 bases, and 11 bases lay in between. CDR1 and CDR2 (germline): DFQATT, SNEGSKA (reference sequence). CDR3 protein: CSARQGSYSPLHL. In nucleotides, the CDR3 is TGCAGTGCTAGGCAGGGGTCGTATTCACCCCTCCACCTT.

The chain employs TRBV7-9 and TRBJ1-2; TRBD1 aligns across 8 bases. This CDR3 has 14 amino acids. Trimming removed 5 bases from V and 8 bases from J; junction bases left unmatched: 10. In germline, CDR1 is SEHNR, CDR2 FQNEAQ (reference sequence). CDR3 in DNA: TGTGCCAGCAGCCACCGGGACAGGACTATCGGCTACACCTTC. Translating gives CASSHRDRTIGYTF. The full variable domain, completed using reference TRBV7-9 and TRBJ1-2, is DTGVSQNPRHKITKRGQNVTFRCDPISEHNRLYWYRQTLGQGPEFLTYFQNEAQLEKSRLLSDRFSAERPKGSFSTLEIQRTEQGDSAMYLCASSHRDRTIGYTFGSGTRLTVV.